This T cell receptor (beta chain) was found in a study of beta chain features in type 1 diabetes. This clone was recorded a few times. Its target is not known. Within the sample, other DNA sequences also encode this same CDR3. Reverse transcription of all isolated RNA meant that expressed TCRB transcripts were sequenced. Data came from immunoSEQ multiplex PCR; TCRdb stores just in-frame clones and leaves some out. Here the sample spans under 900,000 clones, under 20% being singletons. Study outcomes and limitations: The naive, central memory and Treg TCRB repertoires looked more alike in patients than they did in healthy donors. PCR might preferentially amplify shorter templates, equally in patients and controls.

The specimen was naive CD4+ T cells from blood. The clonotype originates from a woman under 30 in good health.

The CDR3 DNA sequence: TGTGCCAGCAGCTTAGGAGGGAGTGGGGAGACCCAGTACTTC. It translates to CASSLGGSGETQYF. The V and J genes are TRBV7-2 and TRBJ2-5; the D gene is possibly TRBD2 (5 bases). V was trimmed by 1 base and J by 5 bases, leaving 11 bases between them. The CDR3 has 14 amino acids. CDR1 is SGHTA, CDR2 FQGNSA, per germline.